The 11 T cell receptor beta chains listed next were all sequenced from one sample in a study of fetal regulatory T cell absence and autoimmunity. Libraries were prepared by immunoSEQ multiplex PCR; TCRdb keeps only in-frame clonotypes and omits some of them. The repertoire holds approximately 94,000 clones, with 55% to 75% as singletons. Sequences were obtained from pancreas tissue. These receptors came from a male donor with IPEX syndrome.

This clone was observed a single time. The chain recombines TRBV6-1 with TRBJ2-7; D is unclear. The germline V and J ends were trimmed by 11 bases and 0 bases, with 14 bases remaining between them. CDR1 is MNHNS and CDR2 is SASEGT in the germline V gene. This CDR3 spans 13 amino acids. CDR3 sequence (DNA): TGTGCCTCAAGGCGGCTGACCTCCTACGAGCAGTACTTC. Protein product: CASRRLTSYEQYF.

V and J are TRBV6-5 and TRBJ1-3; TRBD1 matches 9 bases. Germline loops: CDR1 MNHEY, CDR2 SVGAGI. The CDR3 totals 12 residues. Unmatched junction bases numbered 0, after V lost 8 bases and J lost 4 bases. CDR3 nucleotide sequence: TGTGCCAGCGGACAGGGGGGAAACACCATATATTTT. This translates into CASGQGGNTIYF.

CDR3 in DNA: TGTGCCAGCAGCCGGGGAGTTCCCACAGATACGCAGTATTTT. Translating it yields CASSRGVPTDTQYF. The V call is TRBV7-9, the J call TRBJ2-3; a possible D gene is TRBD2 (5 bases). The CDR3 consists of 14 residues. In germline, CDR1 is SEHNR, CDR2 FQNEAQ (reference sequence). Trimming left V 5 bases short and J 2 bases short, with 11 bases between.

This clone was counted between two and nine times. The CDR3 spells CASSLSGGGNQPQHF. The CDR3 coding sequence is TGTGCCAGCAGCTTGTCAGGGGGAGGCAATCAGCCCCAGCATTTT. The chain couples TRBV5-5 to TRBJ1-5, with 7 bases aligning to TRBD1. CDR1 is SGHKS, CDR2 YYEKEE, per germline (reference sequence). The CDR3 sequence is 15 residues long. With 1 base clipped from V and 2 bases from J, the junction kept 3 bases outside the gene matches. Full variable domain (rest looked up from reference TRBV5-5 and TRBJ1-5): DAGVTQSPTHLIKTRGQQVTLRCSPISGHKSVSWYQQVLGQGPQFIFQYYEKEERGRGNFPDRFSARQFPNYSSELNVNALLLGDSALYLCASSLSGGGNQPQHFGDGTRLSIL.

The chain couples TRBV5-6 to TRBJ2-7; possible D gene TRBD1, 6 bases. There are 15 residues in the CDR3. The germline gives CDR1 SGHDT, CDR2 YYEEEE. V lost 4 bases to trimming and J lost 2 bases, with 16 bases between them. CDR3 amino acids: CASSLDSRITYEQYF. Here the CDR3 DNA reads TGTGCCAGCAGCCTGGACAGTCGAATCACCTACGAGCAGTACTTC.

At least ten counts were recorded for this clone. This chain uses TRBV4-3 with TRBJ1-3; D remains unclear. CDR3 length: 15 residues. CDR1 is LGHNA, CDR2 YSLEER, per germline. Trimming pared 0 bases from V and 0 bases from J, leaving 6 bases between. DNA for the CDR3: TGCGCCAGCAGCCAAGATCACAGCTCTGGAAACACCATATATTTT. It yields the protein CASSQDHSSGNTIYF.

The chain is built from TRBV27 and TRBJ2-1; 7 bases line up with TRBD2. The germline V gene has CDR1 MNHEY and CDR2 SMNVEV (reference sequence). This CDR3 is 17 amino acids long. Trimming cost V 0 bases and J 4 bases; bases outside gene matches: 9. DNA of the CDR3: TGTGCCAGCAGTTTATCAAGCGGGAAGATCCTGTACAATGAGCAGTTCTTC. Its translation is CASSLSSGKILYNEQFF.

This chain connects TRBV9 to TRBJ2-5; 12 bases are shared with TRBD2. This CDR3 contains 16 residues. Germline V gives CDR1 SGDLS, CDR2 YYNGEE. Germline trimming cut 4 bases from V and 1 base from J; bases unmatched to any gene: 5. CDR3 nucleotide sequence: TGTGCCAGCAGCTTATCTAGCGGGGGGGCCCAAGAGACCCAGTACTTC. It translates to CASSLSSGGAQETQYF.

The J gene is TRBJ2-2, the V gene TRBV9; 13 bases are shared with TRBD2. Trimming removed 3 bases from V and 4 bases from J; junction bases left unmatched: 0. CDR3 length: 15 residues. Germline CDR1 reads SGDLS; CDR2 reads YYNGEE. Here the CDR3 reads CASSGTSGSTGELFF. CDR3 bases: TGTGCCAGCAGCGGGACTAGCGGGAGCACCGGGGAGCTGTTTTTT.

V usage is TRBV27 and J usage is TRBJ2-7, with 11 bases identical to TRBD1. The CDR3 runs to 15 residues. V gave up 3 bases and J gave up 3 bases; unmatched junction bases: 4. Germline V CDR1 and CDR2: MNHEY, SMNVEV (reference sequence). For the CDR3, the DNA is TGTGCCAGCAGTTTCTCCGGGACAGGGGGCTACGAGCAGTACTTC. Its translation: CASSFSGTGGYEQYF.

This clone was recorded once. The chain joins TRBV4-1 to TRBJ2-5; TRBD2 aligns across 12 bases. J gave up 1 base and V 4 bases, and 7 bases lay outside the gene matches. The CDR3 runs to 17 residues. CDR1 MGHRA and CDR2 YSYEKL come from the germline V gene. As DNA, the CDR3 is TGCGCCAGCAGCCCTCGTCCTAGCGGGAGGGCCCAAGAGACCCAGTACTTC. Protein product: CASSPRPSGRAQETQYF.